This paragraph reports one TCR beta chain. This entry belongs to a study of T-cell memory formation after mild COVID-19. Each CDR3 protein gets one entry after TCRdb re-called the 5' RACE reads with MiXCR. The sample carries about 440,000 distinct CDR3 sequences, 20% recorded once. This CDR3 region has 14 residues. V lost 6 bases and J lost 7; bases outside the gene matches: 10. This clonotype was sampled from an adult woman who had mild COVID-19 (a few samples of this study predate the infection). Cell type and time point are not known. V usage is TRBV12-3 or TRBV12-4 and J usage is TRBJ2-7, with 9 bases lining up with TRBD2. Sequences were obtained from PBMCs or a T cell subset sorted from them (not recorded which). Written as DNA, the CDR3 is TGTGCCAGCAGGAAGTCTAGCGGGGTGTATGAGCAGTACTTC. Encoded protein: CASRKSSGVYEQYF.